This passage covers 18 T cell receptor beta chains from one sample sequenced in a study of blood T cell repertoires in COVID-19. Data came from immunoSEQ multiplex PCR; TCRdb stores just in-frame clones and leaves some out. The sample lists 150,000 to 200,000 clones; approximately 80% were seen once. Sequenced input: peripheral blood. The origin of the receptors is a human donor in a cohort sampled during active COVID-19.

CDR3 sequence reads: CASSVDSYQPQHF. The CDR3 region has the DNA TGTGCCAGCAGCGTAGATAGTTATCAGCCCCAGCATTTT. The chain links TRBV9 to TRBJ1-5; no firm D call. Between the trimmed V and J ends, which lost 0 bases and 5 bases, there was a span of 6 bases. Germline loops: CDR1 SGDLS, CDR2 YYNGEE. The CDR3 consists of 13 residues.

The J gene is TRBJ1-6, the V gene TRBV7-8, with no clear D. V was pared by 2 bases and J by 7 bases, with 12 bases between. From germline, CDR1 is SGHVS and CDR2 FQNEAQ. The CDR3 covers 15 residues. DNA for the CDR3: TGTGCCAGCAGCTTATCCCTAAGGGAGAATTCACCCCTCCACTTT. It is translated as CASSLSLRENSPLHF.

The V call is TRBV10-2, the J call TRBJ2-7; D remains ambiguous. With 5 bases removed from V and 5 bases from J, the gap between germline ends came to 7 bases. The CDR3 is 11 residues long. From germline, CDR1 is WSHSY and CDR2 SAAADI. The CDR3 spells CASSTPHEQYF. DNA for the CDR3: TGCGCCAGCAGTACTCCCCACGAGCAGTACTTC.

A single count supports this clone. This chain joins TRBV15 and TRBJ2-3; D is undetermined. V lost 0 bases, J lost 5 bases, and 9 bases lay in between. Germline CDR1 is LNHNV and CDR2 is YYDKDF (reference sequence). This CDR3 has 14 residues. The CDR3 DNA reads as TGTGCCACCAGCAGAGATCCCTCCCGAGATACGCAGTATTTT. Translation: CATSRDPSRDTQYF.

This chain uses TRBV6-2 or TRBV6-3 with TRBJ1-1, with D possibly matching TRBD1 (5 bases). The CDR3 runs 14 residues. The V gene's germline CDR1 is MNHEY and CDR2 SVGEGT. Trimming left V 2 bases short and J 4 bases short, with 11 bases between. The CDR3 DNA is TGTGCCAGCAGTTACCAGGGCGGGAGCACTGAAGCTTTCTTT. This translates into CASSYQGGSTEAFF.

This rearrangement joins TRBV30 to TRBJ1-4, with a weak D call TRBD1 (6 bases). Trimming shortened V by 8 bases and J by 8 bases, and 15 bases separated the two germline ends. Germline CDR1 and CDR2: GTSNPN and SVGIG (reference sequence). The CDR3 runs 12 residues. DNA for the CDR3: TGTGCCCTAGCCGGGACAAGGGAAAAACTGTTTTTT. This gives the protein CALAGTREKLFF.

The chain couples TRBV7-9 to TRBJ2-5; 11 bases align to TRBD1. The V gene's germline CDR1 is SEHNR and CDR2 FQNEAQ (reference sequence). The CDR3 runs to 14 residues. V dropped 5 bases and J dropped 2; count of bases not matched to a gene: 1. Here the CDR3 reads CASSRDRGQETQYF. The CDR3 coding sequence is TGTGCCAGCAGCCGGGACAGGGGGCAAGAGACCCAGTACTTC.

The CDR3 DNA reads as TGCGCCAGCAGCACCGGACAGGGGCGGACTGAAGCTTTCTTT. Its translation: CASSTGQGRTEAFF. The V gene is TRBV5-1, the J gene TRBJ1-1; 9 nucleotides agree with TRBD1. V gave up 4 bases and J gave up 5 bases; unmatched junction bases: 6. CDR3 length: 14 residues. Germline values: CDR1 SGHRS, CDR2 YFSETQ.

V is TRBV12-3 or TRBV12-4 and J is TRBJ1-3; D uncertain. The CDR3 consists of 13 residues. V was clipped by 5 bases and J by 0 bases, with 5 bases between them. CDR3: CASSPGSGNTIYF. For the CDR3, the DNA is TGTGCCAGCAGTCCAGGCTCTGGAAACACCATATATTTT.

This chain joins TRBV5-6 and TRBJ1-2; TRBD1 agrees at 8 bases. Trimming removed 2 bases from V and 4 bases from J; junction bases left unmatched: 4. The germline gives CDR1 SGHDT, CDR2 YYEEEE. The CDR3 has 14 residues. In DNA, the CDR3 is TGTGCCAGCAGCTTTGACAGGGGAAGCTATGGCTACACCTTC. Its translation is CASSFDRGSYGYTF.

This clone was seen only a few times. The chain carries TRBV6-5 and TRBJ2-7; TRBD1 matches at 7 bases. The germline CDR1 and CDR2 sequences are MNHEY and SVGAGI. With 7 bases clipped from V and 5 bases from J, the junction kept 8 bases outside the gene matches. This CDR3 region has 13 residues. The CDR3 coding sequence is TGTGCCAGCACCTTTGACAGGGCACACGAGCAGTACTTC. Protein product: CASTFDRAHEQYF.

The table lists this clone with a few counts. J is TRBJ1-5 and V is TRBV15; possibly TRBD1 for D (5 bases). The CDR3 runs 13 residues. V was shortened by 0 bases and J by 11 bases, with 11 bases between the two germline ends. Germline V gene lookup returns CDR1 LNHNV and CDR2 YYDKDF (reference sequence). CDR3 residues: CATSRDGAAAQHF. The CDR3, as DNA: TGTGCCACCAGCAGAGATGGGGCAGCAGCCCAGCATTTT.

This rearrangement joins TRBV5-1 to TRBJ2-7; 11 bases map to TRBD1. CDR1 is SGHRS and CDR2 is YFSETQ in the germline V gene. The CDR3 has 14 residues. Trimming cost V 4 bases and J 5 bases; bases outside gene matches: 5. The CDR3 sequence: CASSHGTGGDEQYF. CDR3 bases: TGCGCCAGCAGCCACGGGACAGGGGGAGACGAGCAGTACTTC.

This chain uses TRBV10-2 with TRBJ1-1; no clear D. V dropped 8 bases and J dropped 0 bases, with 4 bases sitting between them. This CDR3 comprises 11 residues. The germline gives CDR1 WSHSY, CDR2 SAAADI. The CDR3 nucleotides read TGCGCCAGCGGCATGAACACTGAAGCTTTCTTT. This translates into CASGMNTEAFF.

The chain is built from TRBV6-5 and TRBJ2-1; D ambiguous. CDR3 size: 15 residues. Germline V gene lookup returns CDR1 MNHEY and CDR2 SVGAGI. With 6 bases removed from V and 0 bases from J, the gap between germline ends came to 12 bases. The CDR3 sequence is CASSQKRSSYNEQFF. The CDR3 DNA reads TGTGCCAGCAGCCAAAAACGGAGCTCCTACAATGAGCAGTTCTTC.

The chain carries TRBV2 and TRBJ1-1; D gene unclear. CDR1 and CDR2 (germline): SNHLY, FYNNEI. The CDR3 sequence is 12 residues long. CDR3 nucleotides: TGTGCGGCAATGCGGCAGAACACTGAAGCTTTCTTT. Its protein product is CAAMRQNTEAFF.

The V and J genes are TRBV19 and TRBJ1-3; 7 nucleotides align to TRBD1. The V gene end was trimmed by 10 bases and the J gene end by 0 bases; junction bases not matched to a gene: 9. CDR3 length: 15 amino acids. Germline V CDR1 and CDR2: LNHDA, SQIVND (reference sequence). Here the CDR3 reads CATKTGNPSGNTIYF. Here the CDR3 DNA reads TGTGCCACCAAGACAGGGAACCCCTCTGGAAACACCATATATTTT.

This rearrangement joins TRBV7-2 to TRBJ2-5, with a tentative D call TRBD1 (5 bases). CDR3 length equals 14 residues. Germline CDR1 is SGHTA and CDR2 is FQGNSA. Trimming took 4 bases from V and 4 from J, leaving 13 bases between them. DNA for the CDR3: TGTGCCAGCAGCTCCTTCCGTCAGGGAGAGACCCAGTACTTC. Translating it yields CASSSFRQGETQYF.